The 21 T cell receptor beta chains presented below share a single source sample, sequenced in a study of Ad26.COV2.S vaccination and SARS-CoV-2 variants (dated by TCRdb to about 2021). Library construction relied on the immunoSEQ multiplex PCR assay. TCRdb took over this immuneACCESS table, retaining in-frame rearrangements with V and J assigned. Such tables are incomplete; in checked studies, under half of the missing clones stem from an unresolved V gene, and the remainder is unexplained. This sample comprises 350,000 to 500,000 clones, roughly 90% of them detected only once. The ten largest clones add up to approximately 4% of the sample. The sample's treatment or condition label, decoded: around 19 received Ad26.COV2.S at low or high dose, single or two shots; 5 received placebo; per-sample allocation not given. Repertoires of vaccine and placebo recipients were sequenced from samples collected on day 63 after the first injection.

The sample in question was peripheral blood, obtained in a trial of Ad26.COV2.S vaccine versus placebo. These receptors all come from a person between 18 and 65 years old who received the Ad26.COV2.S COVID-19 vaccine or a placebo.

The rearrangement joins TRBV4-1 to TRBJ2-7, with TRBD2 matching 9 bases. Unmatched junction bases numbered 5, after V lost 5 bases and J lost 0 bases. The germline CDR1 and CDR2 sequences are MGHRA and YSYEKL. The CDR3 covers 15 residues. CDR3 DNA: TGCGCCAGCAGCGCAAGACTAGCGGACTCCTACGAGCAGTACTTC. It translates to CASSARLADSYEQYF.

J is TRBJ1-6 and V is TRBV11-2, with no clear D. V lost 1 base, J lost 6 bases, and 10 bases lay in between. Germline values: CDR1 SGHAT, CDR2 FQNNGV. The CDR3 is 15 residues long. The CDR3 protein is CASSLALATNSPLHF. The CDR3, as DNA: TGTGCCAGCAGCTTAGCTTTGGCGACTAATTCACCCCTCCACTTT.

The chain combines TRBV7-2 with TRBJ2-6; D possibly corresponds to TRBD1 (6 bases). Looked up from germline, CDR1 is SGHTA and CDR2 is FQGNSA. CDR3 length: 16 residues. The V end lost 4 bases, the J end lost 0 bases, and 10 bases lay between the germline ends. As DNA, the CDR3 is TGTGCCAGCAGCTCTACAGGGTTCTCTGGGGCCAACGTCCTGACTTTC. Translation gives CASSSTGFSGANVLTF.

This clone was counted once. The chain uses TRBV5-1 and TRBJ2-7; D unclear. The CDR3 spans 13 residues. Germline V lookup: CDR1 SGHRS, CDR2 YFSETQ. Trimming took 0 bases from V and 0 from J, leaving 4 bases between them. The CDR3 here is CASSLESSYEQYF. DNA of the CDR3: TGCGCCAGCAGCTTGGAGAGCTCCTACGAGCAGTACTTC.

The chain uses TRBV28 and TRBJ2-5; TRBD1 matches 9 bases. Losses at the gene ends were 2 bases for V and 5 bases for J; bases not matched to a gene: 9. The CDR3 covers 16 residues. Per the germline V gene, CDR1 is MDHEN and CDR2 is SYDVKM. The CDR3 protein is CASSLNRGRTSETQYF. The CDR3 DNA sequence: TGTGCCAGCAGTTTAAACAGGGGGCGCACATCTGAGACCCAGTACTTC. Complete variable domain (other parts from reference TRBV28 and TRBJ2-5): DVKVTQSSRYLVKRTGEKVFLECVQDMDHENMFWYRQDPGLGLRLIYFSYDVKMKEKGDIPEGYSVSREKKERFSLILESASTNQTSMYLCASSLNRGRTSETQYFGPGTRLLVL.

The CDR3 here is CASSLREYTEAFF. CDR3 DNA sequence: TGTGCCAGCAGCCTCAGGGAGTACACTGAAGCTTTCTTT. The V call is TRBV5-4, the J call TRBJ1-1, with D perhaps matching TRBD1 (5 bases). Germline CDR1 reads SGHNT; CDR2 reads YYREEE (reference sequence). This CDR3 comprises 13 residues. Trimming cost V 4 bases and J 3 bases, with 10 bases left between them.

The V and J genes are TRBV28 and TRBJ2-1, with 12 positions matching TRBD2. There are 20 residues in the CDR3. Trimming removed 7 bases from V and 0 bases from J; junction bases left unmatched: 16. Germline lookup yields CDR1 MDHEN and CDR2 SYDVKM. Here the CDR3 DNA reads TGTGCCAGCATCCCACTAGCGGGGGGAACCTATATGAGCTCCTACAATGAGCAGTTCTTC. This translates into CASIPLAGGTYMSSYNEQFF.

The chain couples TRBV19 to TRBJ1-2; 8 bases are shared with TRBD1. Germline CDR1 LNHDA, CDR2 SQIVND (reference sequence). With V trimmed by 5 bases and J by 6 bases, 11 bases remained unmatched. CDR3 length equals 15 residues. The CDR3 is CASSFAGTGSNGYTF. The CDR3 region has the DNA TGTGCCAGTAGTTTCGCCGGGACAGGAAGCAATGGCTACACCTTC.

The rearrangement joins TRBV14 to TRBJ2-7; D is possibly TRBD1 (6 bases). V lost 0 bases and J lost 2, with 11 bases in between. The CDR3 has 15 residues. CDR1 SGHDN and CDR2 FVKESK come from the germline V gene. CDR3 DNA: TGTGCCAGCAGCCAAGAGGGCAGGGACACCTACGAGCAGTACTTC. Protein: CASSQEGRDTYEQYF.

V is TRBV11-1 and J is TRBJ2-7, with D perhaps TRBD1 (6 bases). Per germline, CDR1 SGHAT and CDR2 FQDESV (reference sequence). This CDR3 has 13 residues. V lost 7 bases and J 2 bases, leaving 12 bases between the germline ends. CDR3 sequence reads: CASTGEGAYEQYF. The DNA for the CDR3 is TGTGCCAGCACAGGGGAAGGGGCCTACGAGCAGTACTTC.

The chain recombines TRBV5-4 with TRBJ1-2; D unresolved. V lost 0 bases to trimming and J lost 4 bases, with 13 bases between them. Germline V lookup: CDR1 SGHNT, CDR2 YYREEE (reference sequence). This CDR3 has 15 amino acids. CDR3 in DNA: TGTGCCAGCAGCTTGGGCTATGGAGGGATCTATGGCTACACCTTC. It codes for CASSLGYGGIYGYTF.

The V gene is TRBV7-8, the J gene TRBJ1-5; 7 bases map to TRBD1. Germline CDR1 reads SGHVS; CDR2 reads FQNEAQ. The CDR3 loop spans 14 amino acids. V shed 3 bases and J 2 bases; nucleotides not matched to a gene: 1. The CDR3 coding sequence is TGTGCCAGCAGCTTGAGGGGGCGCAATCAGCCCCAGCATTTT. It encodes CASSLRGRNQPQHF.

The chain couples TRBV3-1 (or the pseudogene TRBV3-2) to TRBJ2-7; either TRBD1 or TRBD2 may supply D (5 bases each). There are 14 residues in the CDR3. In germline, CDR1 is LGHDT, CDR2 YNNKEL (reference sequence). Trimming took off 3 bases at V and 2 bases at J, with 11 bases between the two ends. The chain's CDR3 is CASSQPGPTYEQYF. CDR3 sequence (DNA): TGTGCCAGCAGCCAGCCGGGACCTACCTACGAGCAGTACTTC.

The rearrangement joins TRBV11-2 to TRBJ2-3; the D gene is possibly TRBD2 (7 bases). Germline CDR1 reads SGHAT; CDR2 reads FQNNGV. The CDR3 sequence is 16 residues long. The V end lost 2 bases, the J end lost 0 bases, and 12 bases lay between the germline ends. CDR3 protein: CASSLLGGGSTDTQYF. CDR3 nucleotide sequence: TGTGCCAGCAGCTTACTAGGGGGGGGGAGCACAGATACGCAGTATTTT.

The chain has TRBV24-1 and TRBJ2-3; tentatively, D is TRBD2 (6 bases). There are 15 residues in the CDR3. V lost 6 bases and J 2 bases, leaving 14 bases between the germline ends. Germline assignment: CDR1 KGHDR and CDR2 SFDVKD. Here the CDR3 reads CATSTGVKDTDTQYF. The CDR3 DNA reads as TGTGCCACCAGTACGGGGGTAAAGGACACAGATACGCAGTATTTT.

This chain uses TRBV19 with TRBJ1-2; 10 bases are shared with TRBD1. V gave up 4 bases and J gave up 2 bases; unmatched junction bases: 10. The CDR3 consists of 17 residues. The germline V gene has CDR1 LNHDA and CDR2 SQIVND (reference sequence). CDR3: CASSTPSDRGRNYGYTF. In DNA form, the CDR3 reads TGTGCCAGTAGTACCCCCAGCGACAGGGGGCGGAACTATGGCTACACCTTC. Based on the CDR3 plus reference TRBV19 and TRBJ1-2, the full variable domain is DGGITQSPKYLFRKEGQNVTLSCEQNLNHDAMYWYRQDPGQGLRLIYYSQIVNDFQKGDIAEGYSVSREKKESFPLTVTSAQKNPTAFYLCASSTPSDRGRNYGYTFGSGTRLTVV.

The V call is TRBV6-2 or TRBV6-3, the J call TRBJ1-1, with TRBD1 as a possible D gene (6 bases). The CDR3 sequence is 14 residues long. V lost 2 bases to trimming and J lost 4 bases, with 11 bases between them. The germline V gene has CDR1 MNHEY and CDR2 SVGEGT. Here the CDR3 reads CASSYVGRGTEAFF. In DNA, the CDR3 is TGTGCCAGCAGTTACGTGGGCAGGGGCACTGAAGCTTTCTTT.

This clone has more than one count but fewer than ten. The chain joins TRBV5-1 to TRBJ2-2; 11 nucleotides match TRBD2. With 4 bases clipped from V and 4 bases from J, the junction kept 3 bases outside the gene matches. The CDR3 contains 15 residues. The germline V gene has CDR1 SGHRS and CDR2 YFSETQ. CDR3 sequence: CASSPGLAATGELFF. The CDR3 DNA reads TGCGCCAGCAGCCCGGGACTAGCGGCCACCGGGGAGCTGTTTTTT. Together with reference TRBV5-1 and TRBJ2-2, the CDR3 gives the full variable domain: KAGVTQTPRYLIKTRGQQVTLSCSPISGHRSVSWYQQTPGQGLQFLFEYFSETQRNKGNFPGRFSGRQFSNSRSEMNVSTLELGDSALYLCASSPGLAATGELFFGEGSRLTVL.

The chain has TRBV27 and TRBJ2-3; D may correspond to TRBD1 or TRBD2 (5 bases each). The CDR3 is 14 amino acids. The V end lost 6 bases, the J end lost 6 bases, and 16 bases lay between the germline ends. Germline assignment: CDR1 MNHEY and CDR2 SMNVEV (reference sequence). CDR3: CASRALGVSDTQYF. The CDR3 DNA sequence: TGTGCCAGCAGGGCACTAGGGGTCTCCGATACGCAGTATTTT.

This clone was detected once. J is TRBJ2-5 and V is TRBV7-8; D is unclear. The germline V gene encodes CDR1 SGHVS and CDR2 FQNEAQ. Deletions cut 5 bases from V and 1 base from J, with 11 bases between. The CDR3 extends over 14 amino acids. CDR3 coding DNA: TGTGCCAGCAGCAACAGTAGAGTCCAAGAGACCCAGTACTTC. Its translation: CASSNSRVQETQYF.

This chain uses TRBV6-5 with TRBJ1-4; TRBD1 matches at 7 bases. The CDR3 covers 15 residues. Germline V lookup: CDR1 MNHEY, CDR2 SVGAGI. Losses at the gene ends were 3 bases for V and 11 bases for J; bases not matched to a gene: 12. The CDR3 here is CASSYKVEQGGKLFF. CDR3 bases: TGTGCCAGCAGTTATAAGGTCGAGCAGGGGGGGAAACTGTTTTTT.